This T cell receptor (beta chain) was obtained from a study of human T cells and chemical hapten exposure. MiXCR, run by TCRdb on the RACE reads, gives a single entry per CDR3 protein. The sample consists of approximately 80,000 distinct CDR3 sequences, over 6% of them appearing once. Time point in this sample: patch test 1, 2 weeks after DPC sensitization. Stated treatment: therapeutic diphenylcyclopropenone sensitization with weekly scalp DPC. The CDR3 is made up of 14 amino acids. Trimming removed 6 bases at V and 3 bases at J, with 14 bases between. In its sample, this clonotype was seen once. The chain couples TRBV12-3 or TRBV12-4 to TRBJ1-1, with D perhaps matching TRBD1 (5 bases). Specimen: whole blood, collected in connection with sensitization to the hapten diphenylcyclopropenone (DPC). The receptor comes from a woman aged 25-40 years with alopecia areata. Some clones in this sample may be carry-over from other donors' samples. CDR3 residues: CASRTLTAYTEAFF. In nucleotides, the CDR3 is TGTGCCAGCAGGACTCTGACAGCGTACACTGAAGCTTTCTTT.